Listed below are T cell receptor beta chains from one sample, sequenced in a study of T cells in Graves' hyperthyroidism and ophthalmopathy. TCRdb passed the multiplex PCR reads through MiXCR, listing each CDR3 protein once. The sample shows around 340,000 distinct CDR3 sequences, roughly 13% of them seen only once. Sequenced input: blood. The receptor source for this set is a woman younger than 45 with Graves' hyperthyroidism. Each CDR3 is given with its conserved first and last residue. The D gene is left open where the match is weak. A row's size may be missing; if present it is once, few, many or a size class.

many,.,TRBJ2-2,TRBV2,CASTGLDTGELFF,TGTGCCAGCACGGGACTGGACACCGGGGAGCTGTTTTTT
.,.,TRBJ2-1,TRBV24-1,CATGAGRGEQFF,TGTGCCACCGGTGCAGGGCGGGGTGAGCAGTTCTTC
few,.,TRBJ2-7,TRBV7-2,CASSTSSESYEQYF,TGTGCCAGCAGCACTTCATCTGAGTCCTACGAGCAGTACTTC
many,.,TRBJ1-5,TRBV30,CAWSGGHAINQPQHF,TGTGCCTGGAGTGGGGGACACGCCATCAATCAGCCCCAGCATTTT
many,.,TRBJ2-1,TRBV10-3,CAISVWNEQFF,TGTGCCATCAGTGTTTGGAATGAGCAGTTCTTC
many,.,TRBJ2-7,TRBV28,CASSFGPKNAYEQYF,TGTGCCAGCAGTTTTGGACCTAAAAACGCCTACGAGCAGTACTTC
.,.,TRBJ1-6,TRBV7-6,CASSLEGAGIYSPLHF,TGTGCCAGCAGCTTAGAAGGGGCAGGGATCTATTCACCCCTCCACTTT
many,TRBD1,TRBJ2-1,TRBV11-1,CASSRGQGEEQFF,TGTGCCAGCAGCCGGGGACAGGGGGAAGAGCAGTTCTTC
many,TRBD1,TRBJ2-7,TRBV10-3,CAISGTGNPRDSYEQYF,TGTGCCATCAGCGGGACAGGGAACCCGAGGGATTCCTACGAGCAGTACTTC
.,TRBD1,TRBJ1-3,TRBV7-2,CASSSSSGTGEYTIYF,TGTGCCAGCAGCTCCTCTTCCGGGACAGGGGAATACACCATATATTTT
many,.,TRBJ1-1,TRBV2,CASSDYTLNTEAFF,TGTGCCAGCAGTGATTACACCTTGAACACTGAAGCTTTCTTT
few,.,TRBJ2-2,TRBV19,CASTRTPGPNTGELFF,TGTGCCAGTACCAGAACCCCGGGACCGAACACCGGGGAGCTGTTTTTT
many,TRBD2,TRBJ2-1,TRBV19,CASSVASGSWESSYNEQFF,TGTGCCAGTAGTGTGGCTAGCGGGAGTTGGGAGAGCTCCTACAATGAGCAGTTCTTC
many,TRBD1,TRBJ2-7,TRBV20-1,CSAQTGLGDYEQYF,TGCAGTGCACAGACAGGGCTGGGAGACTACGAGCAGTACTTC
many,.,TRBJ2-7,TRBV28,CASSFSAYEQYF,TGTGCCAGCAGTTTCTCCGCCTACGAGCAGTACTTC
.,TRBD2,TRBJ2-1,TRBV14,CASSQTLTSGRVHEQFF,TGTGCCAGCAGCCAAACCCTGACTAGCGGGAGGGTCCATGAGCAGTTCTTC
many,.,TRBJ1-2,TRBV30,CAWSVRREGGYGYTF,TGTGCCTGGAGTGTTCGTAGGGAGGGTGGCTATGGCTACACCTTC
many,TRBD2,TRBJ2-1,TRBV20-1,CSAAWGTSGHYREQFF,TGCAGTGCTGCGTGGGGGACTAGCGGACATTATAGGGAGCAGTTCTTC
.,.,TRBJ2-1,TRBV4-1,CASSQDRWQGYDYNEQFF,TGCGCCAGCAGCCAAGACAGGTGGCAGGGGTATGACTACAATGAGCAGTTCTTC
many,.,TRBJ1-6,TRBV2,CASSDSSSYNSPLHF,TGTGCCAGCAGTGATTCGAGCTCCTATAATTCACCCCTCCACTTT